This TCR beta chain derives from a study of blood T cell repertoires in COVID-19. About the study: Acute-phase and convalescent COVID-19 samples originated in the United States, Italy and Spain.

Methods used by the authors: Counts of nucleated cells, estimated from reference gene primer amplification, were obtained. Produced via immunoSEQ multiplex PCR; TCRdb's table is partial and in-frame only. V and J calls and clone size are those listed in that table; D and trimming were worked out from the DNA. Of 45,000 to 65,000 clones detected, roughly 84% appear once; the ten largest clones hold roughly 10%. Sequencing was done on a sample of peripheral blood. This sequence originates from a man younger than 40 with COVID-19, enrolled during active disease.

Here the CDR3 reads CASSLGQAYTGELFF. The CDR3 DNA reads TGTGCCAGCAGCTTGGGGCAGGCCTACACCGGGGAGCTGTTTTTT. The chain is built from TRBV7-3 and TRBJ2-2, with D possibly TRBD1 on 5 matching bases. This CDR3 spans 15 amino acids. Germline CDR1 is SGHTA and CDR2 is FQGTGA. Trimming stripped 3 bases from V and 3 bases from J, with 11 bases between.